The 22 T cell receptor beta chains reported below all come from one sample, sequenced in a study of cytomegalovirus exposure and HLA in healthy donors. The PCR made use of 60 Vbeta and 13 Jbeta primers. Data came from immunoSEQ multiplex PCR; TCRdb stores just in-frame clones and leaves some out. The sample includes hundreds of thousands of clones, 60% to 80% seen only once; the top ten take roughly 1.9%. The source material was PBMCs. The receptors were gathered from a man aged 18 to 30 in good health and CMV-seronegative.

This clone came up a few times. V gene TRBV27 combines with J gene TRBJ1-1; possibly TRBD1 for D (6 bases). The CDR3 spans 14 residues. V lost 3 bases and J lost 3, with 11 bases in between. In germline, CDR1 is MNHEY, CDR2 SMNVEV (reference sequence). In nucleotides, the CDR3 is TGTGCCAGCAGTTTCCTAGGGGGTTACACTGAAGCTTTCTTT. Protein: CASSFLGGYTEAFF.

Concerning this clone: The junction departs from germline at one end; a sequencing error may be responsible. The chain employs TRBV6-4 and TRBJ2-3; weak D call: TRBD2 (6 bases). Germline V gene data show CDR1 as MRHNA and CDR2 as SNTAGT. CDR3 size: 14 residues. This CDR3 reads CASSELARGDMQYF. DNA of the CDR3: TGTGCCAGCAGTGAACTTGCGCGGGGAGATATGCAGTATTTT.

The rearrangement links TRBV13 to TRBJ1-6, with a tentative D call TRBD1 (6 bases). CDR1 is PRHDT and CDR2 is FYEKMQ in the germline V gene (reference sequence). The CDR3 extends over 16 amino acids. With 5 bases removed from V and 3 bases from J, the gap between germline ends came to 14 bases. CDR3 in DNA: TGTGCCAGCAGCCTCTCCACGGGACACTATAATTCACCCCTCCACTTT. Residues: CASSLSTGHYNSPLHF.

The genes are TRBV19 and TRBJ1-5, with D possibly being TRBD1 (5 bases). The CDR3 is made up of 13 amino acids. V lost 7 bases and J 6 bases, leaving 13 bases between the germline ends. Germline V gene sequence: CDR1 LNHDA, CDR2 SQIVND (reference sequence). The CDR3 region has the DNA TGTGCCAGTACAGGGTCAGGGCTTCAGCCCCAGCATTTT. Its translation: CASTGSGLQPQHF.

The J gene is TRBJ2-1, the V gene TRBV19; D is uncertain. In germline, CDR1 is LNHDA, CDR2 SQIVND (reference sequence). V lost 7 bases and J 8 bases, leaving 21 bases between the germline ends. This CDR3 contains 15 residues. CDR3 nucleotides: TGTGCCAGTAAATGGCAAATCTTCAGTAGCTATGAGCAGTTCTTC. Encoded protein: CASKWQIFSSYEQFF. Filled out from reference TRBV19 and TRBJ2-1, the complete variable domain reads DGGITQSPKYLFRKEGQNVTLSCEQNLNHDAMYWYRQDPGQGLRLIYYSQIVNDFQKGDIAEGYSVSREKKESFPLTVTSAQKNPTAFYLCASKWQIFSSYEQFFGPGTRLTVL.

This sequence joins TRBV29-1 and TRBJ2-1; D unresolved. Germline CDR1 SQVTM, CDR2 ANQGSEA. The CDR3 sequence is 10 residues long. V lost 7 bases, J lost 5 bases, and 6 bases lay in between. CDR3 in DNA: TGCAGCGGTAGCCACAATGAGCAGTTCTTC. Its translation is CSGSHNEQFF.

This clone was seen once. The V and J genes are TRBV4-3 and TRBJ2-1; 9 bases agree with TRBD1. After removal of 2 bases from V and 0 bases from J, the junction contained 5 bases not matched to a gene. Germline-derived CDR1 and CDR2 are LGHNA and YSLEER. This CDR3 spans 17 amino acids. CDR3 in DNA: TGCGCCAGCAGCCAACGAGCGGGACAGGGCTCCTACAATGAGCAGTTCTTC. Amino acids: CASSQRAGQGSYNEQFF.

This sequence joins TRBV29-1 and TRBJ1-3, with D uncertain. CDR1 is SQVTM, CDR2 ANQGSEA, per germline. Trimming took off 4 bases at V and 2 bases at J, with 6 bases between the two ends. This CDR3 is 12 amino acids long. The CDR3 loop is CSVAEAGNTIYF. CDR3 sequence (DNA): TGCAGCGTTGCGGAGGCTGGAAACACCATATATTTT.

There are a few counts of this clone. This rearrangement joins TRBV25-1 to TRBJ2-1, with D possibly matching TRBD2 (6 bases). Germline V gene data show CDR1 as MGHDK and CDR2 as SYGVNS. The CDR3 is made up of 16 amino acids. V lost 2 bases and J 9 bases, leaving 20 bases between the germline ends. The CDR3 nucleotides are TGTGCCAGCAGTGAAGAGCGGGTCGCGCTAGGAAGTGAGCAGTTCTTC. Its protein is CASSEERVALGSEQFF.

Concerning this clone: A junction boundary mismatches the germline segment, possibly from a read error. The chain is built from TRBV7-9 and TRBJ1-1; D not certain. This CDR3 region has 11 residues. Germline CDR1 reads SEHNR; CDR2 reads FQNEAQ (reference sequence). The CDR3 DNA sequence: TGTTCCAGCAGCCGAGGGACTGAAGCTTTCTTT. This encodes CSSSRGTEAFF.

The gene calls are TRBV5-1 and TRBJ2-2; a possible D gene is TRBD1 (5 bases). The CDR3 has 16 amino acids. The germline CDR1 and CDR2 sequences are SGHRS and YFSETQ. Trimming cost V 0 bases and J 1 base, with 10 bases left between them. The CDR3 sequence is CASSLVTQGNTGELFF. The CDR3 DNA reads as TGCGCCAGCAGCTTGGTTACCCAGGGGAACACCGGGGAGCTGTTTTTT.

The V and J genes are TRBV27 and TRBJ2-7; tentatively, D is TRBD2 (5 bases). V was cut by 7 bases and J by 7 bases, with 20 bases left in between. This CDR3 has 14 amino acids. Per germline, CDR1 MNHEY and CDR2 SMNVEV (reference sequence). CDR3 bases: TGTGCCAGCAAGGTCGGCGCAGCCCCGGGAGAGCAGTACTTC. This sequence encodes CASKVGAAPGEQYF.

With respect to this clone: This CDR3 is also generated by other DNA sequences in the sample. The rearrangement links TRBV19 to TRBJ1-1; 7 bases match TRBD1. The J segment lost 0 bases and the V segment lost 5 bases, leaving 6 bases of the junction unmatched. The CDR3 extends over 15 amino acids. The germline CDR1 and CDR2 sequences are LNHDA and SQIVND (reference sequence). CDR3 protein: CASSSPGQLNTEAFF. For the CDR3, the DNA is TGTGCCAGTAGTTCACCGGGACAGTTGAACACTGAAGCTTTCTTT.

In regard to this clone: At one boundary the junction diverges from the germline segment, which might be a read error. The chain employs TRBV7-7 and TRBJ2-5; tentatively, D is TRBD2 (5 bases). The CDR3 is 13 amino acids. Germline CDR1 SSHAT, CDR2 FNYEAQ (reference sequence). This chain's CDR3 is CASSLGGGETQYF. The CDR3 nucleotides are TGTGCTAGCAGCTTAGGAGGCGGAGAGACCCAGTACTTC.

The chain is built from TRBV4-1 and TRBJ2-3, with TRBD1 identical over 7 bases. The junction had 2 bases not matched to a gene; V was cut back by 5 bases and J by 6 bases. The CDR3 consists of 12 residues. The germline gives CDR1 MGHRA, CDR2 YSYEKL. CDR3 nucleotide sequence: TGCGCCAGCAGCTTACAGGGGGATACGCAGTATTTT. Amino acids: CASSLQGDTQYF.

The chain joins TRBV4-3 to TRBJ2-7; 9 nucleotides line up with TRBD1. The trim removed 5 bases at V and 6 bases at J, leaving 2 bases unmatched. Germline V gene data show CDR1 as LGHNA and CDR2 as YSLEER. The CDR3 runs to 12 residues. CDR3 nucleotide sequence: TGCGCCAGCAGCTCGACAGGGGGCGAGCAGTACTTC. It encodes CASSSTGGEQYF.

V and J are TRBV5-4 and TRBJ1-2; D is ambiguous. CDR3 length equals 15 residues. V was pared by 0 bases and J by 2 bases, with 11 bases between. Looked up from germline, CDR1 is SGHNT and CDR2 is YYREEE (reference sequence). This CDR3 is CASSLEHIPNYGYTF. CDR3 bases: TGTGCCAGCAGCTTGGAACACATACCGAACTATGGCTACACCTTC.

The chain employs TRBV18 and TRBJ1-3; 10 bases are shared with TRBD1. The CDR3 is made up of 19 amino acids. With V trimmed by 2 bases and J by 4 bases, 14 bases remained unmatched. The V gene's germline CDR1 is KGHSH and CDR2 LQKENI. The chain's CDR3 is CASSPEVTGGLLSGNTIYF. In DNA form, the CDR3 reads TGTGCCAGCTCACCAGAAGTGACAGGGGGCTTGCTATCCGGAAACACCATATATTTT.

The gene calls are TRBV6-6 and TRBJ2-1; 13 positions agree with TRBD2. There are 15 residues in the CDR3. The germline V gene encodes CDR1 MNHNY and CDR2 SVGAGI (reference sequence). J gave up 8 bases and V 10 bases, and 11 bases lay outside the gene matches. CDR3 in amino acids: CAIGAGLAGVDEQFF. The CDR3 DNA sequence: TGTGCCATCGGGGCCGGACTAGCGGGAGTAGATGAGCAGTTCTTC.

The chain links TRBV30 to TRBJ1-4; 8 nucleotides match TRBD1. Germline CDR1 GTSNPN, CDR2 SVGIG (reference sequence). Trimming cost V 4 bases and J 10 bases; bases outside gene matches: 2. The CDR3 has 11 amino acids. Here the CDR3 DNA reads TGTGCCTGGACGGACAGGGTAAAACTGTTTTTT. Protein sequence: CAWTDRVKLFF.

J is TRBJ1-1 and V is TRBV11-3, with TRBD1 matching 8 bases. CDR3 length: 15 amino acids. The germline CDR1 and CDR2 sequences are SGHNT and YENEEA. Trimming cost V 8 bases and J 1 base; bases outside gene matches: 9. The CDR3, as DNA: TGTGCCAGCGCTCCCTCGGGGACAGGGAACACTGAAGCTTTCTTT. Protein product: CASAPSGTGNTEAFF.

The J gene is TRBJ1-5, the V gene TRBV5-1; D perhaps matches TRBD1 (5 bases). The CDR3 spans 15 residues. Per germline, CDR1 SGHRS and CDR2 YFSETQ. Trimming removed 0 bases from V and 3 bases from J, with 10 bases in between. The CDR3 spells CASSLGTGDNQPQHF. The CDR3 DNA is TGCGCCAGCAGCTTGGGTACGGGGGACAATCAGCCCCAGCATTTT.